This TCR beta chain is from a study of T-cell memory formation after mild COVID-19. Turning to the study itself: Clusters were largely donor specific. General study results and limits: Certain responding clones were present in pre-infection memory, suggesting participation of cross-reactive memory. Clones contracting over day 15 to 85 were CD4/CD8 balanced, with later expanders leaning CD4+. For second-wave clones that peaked at day 37, SARS-CoV-2 specificity went unverified.

Using its own MiXCR run on the 5' RACE reads, TCRdb lists one record per CDR3 protein. The repertoire holds around 470,000 distinct CDR3 sequences, about 20% seen once, with 7.5% to 9.5% in the top ten. The V and J ends lost 5 bases and 5 bases, in that order; junction bases with no gene match: 4. The CDR3 runs to 14 residues. Germline V gene data show CDR1 as MNHEY and CDR2 as SMNVEV (reference sequence). This clonotype was detected a few times. Antigen specificity is unknown. Sequencing was carried out using PBMCs or a T cell subset sorted from them (not recorded which). The rearrangement uses TRBV27 and TRBJ1-5, with TRBD1 matching over 9 bases. The clonotype originates from an adult woman who had mild COVID-19 (a few samples of this study predate the infection). Cell type and time point are not known. For the CDR3, the DNA is TGTGCCAGCAGTGCTCGGACAGGGGATCAGCCCCAGCATTTT. As protein: CASSARTGDQPQHF.